A selection of T cell receptor beta chains follows, all from one sample in a study of blood T cell repertoires in COVID-19. The protocol was immunoSEQ multiplex PCR, while the TCRdb copy is restricted to in-frame clones and leaves out a portion. The sample lists approximately 250,000 clones, less than 90% occurring once. The sample taken for sequencing was peripheral blood. The receptors shown here come from a young man with active or convalescent COVID-19. Both conserved end residues are part of each CDR3. D genes are given only for firm matches. Not every row has a clone size; where given, it reads once, few, many or a size class.

j_gene	abundance	d_gene	v_gene	CDR3aa	CDR3nt
TRBJ1-2	-	-	TRBV23-1	CASSQSPAEGYGYTF	TGCGCCAGCAGTCAATCCCCCGCGGAGGGCTATGGCTACACCTTC
TRBJ2-7	-	TRBD2	TRBV6-5	CASSYSGTSVEYF	TGTGCCAGCAGTTACTCTGGGACTAGCGTGGAGTACTTC
TRBJ1-5	-	-	TRBV6-5	CASRLREDQPQHF	TGTGCCAGCAGACTGCGGGAAGATCAGCCCCAGCATTTT
TRBJ2-2	once	-	TRBV5-1	CASSLKSQGVNTGELFF	TGCGCCAGCAGCTTGAAGTCACAAGGGGTGAACACCGGGGAGCTGTTTTTT
TRBJ1-1	-	TRBD1	TRBV29-1	CSVRQGHTEAFF	TGCAGCGTAAGACAGGGGCACACTGAAGCTTTCTTT
TRBJ1-1	once	TRBD1	TRBV29-1	CSHGQGGTEAFF	TGCAGCCACGGACAGGGAGGCACTGAAGCTTTCTTT
TRBJ1-3	-	-	TRBV3-1/TRBV3-2	CASSTRVHSGNTIYF	TGTGCCAGCAGCACCAGGGTACACTCTGGAAACACCATATATTTT
TRBJ1-4	-	-	TRBV6-5	CASSYSVGDEKLFF	TGTGCCAGCAGTTACTCAGTCGGAGATGAAAAACTGTTTTTT
TRBJ2-1	-	TRBD2	TRBV5-1	CASSLDLGLVRFF	TGCGCCAGCAGCTTGGATTTAGGACTAGTCCGGTTCTTC
TRBJ2-5	-	-	TRBV19	CASSKNPSVETQYF	TGTGCCAGTAGTAAAAATCCTAGCGTCGAGACCCAGTACTTC
TRBJ2-1	-	-	TRBV5-1	CASSLDPIHEQFF	TGCGCCAGCAGCTTGGATCCTATCCATGAGCAGTTCTTC
TRBJ1-2	-	-	TRBV7-9	CASSLMVRGDGYTF	TGTGCCAGCAGCTTAATGGTCAGGGGAGATGGCTACACCTTC